This T cell receptor (beta chain) was observed in a study of T cell responses to AZD1222 COVID-19 vaccine. Notes on the study in general: Most donors were white British and more were female, and clonal diversity was possibly underestimated. It was only after the peak T cell response that any repertoires were sampled. Across the whole spike, CD4 TCRs peaked at regions 160-218 and 743-854.

With regard to this clone: The target antigen is unknown.

The CDR3 extends over 14 amino acids. Per the germline V gene, CDR1 is MGHRA and CDR2 is YSYEKL. Between the trimmed V and J ends, which lost 6 bases and 3 bases, there was a span of 14 bases. Produced via immunoSEQ multiplex PCR; TCRdb's table is partial and in-frame only. This table holds roughly 150,000 clones, about nine tenths found once. The sample was peripheral blood, taken 28 days after the second AZD1222 dose. The clonotype was recovered from an adult who received the AZD1222 COVID-19 vaccine. J is TRBJ1-1 and V is TRBV4-1; tentatively, D is TRBD1 (6 bases). CDR3 coding DNA: TGCGCCAGCAGTCTATCCCCAGGGGACACTGAAGCTTTCTTT. Translated, it gives CASSLSPGDTEAFF.